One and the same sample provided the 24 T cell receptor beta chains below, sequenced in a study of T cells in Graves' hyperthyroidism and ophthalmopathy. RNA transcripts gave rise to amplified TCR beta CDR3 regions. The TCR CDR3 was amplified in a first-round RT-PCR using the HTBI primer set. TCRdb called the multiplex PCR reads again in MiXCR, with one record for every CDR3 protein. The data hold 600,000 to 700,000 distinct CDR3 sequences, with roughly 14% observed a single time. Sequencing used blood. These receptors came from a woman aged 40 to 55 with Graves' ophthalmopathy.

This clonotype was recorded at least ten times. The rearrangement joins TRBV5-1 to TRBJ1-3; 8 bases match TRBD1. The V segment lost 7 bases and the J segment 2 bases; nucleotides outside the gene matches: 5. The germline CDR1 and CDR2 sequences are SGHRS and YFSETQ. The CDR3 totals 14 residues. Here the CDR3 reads CASGQGITGNTIYF. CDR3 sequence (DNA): TGCGCCAGCGGACAGGGTATTACTGGAAACACCATATATTTT.

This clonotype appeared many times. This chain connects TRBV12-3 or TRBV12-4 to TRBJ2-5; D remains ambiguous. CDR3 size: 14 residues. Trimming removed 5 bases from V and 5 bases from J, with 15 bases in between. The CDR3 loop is CASSTGPTGETQYF. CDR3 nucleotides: TGTGCCAGCAGTACCGGTCCCACTGGGGAGACCCAGTACTTC.

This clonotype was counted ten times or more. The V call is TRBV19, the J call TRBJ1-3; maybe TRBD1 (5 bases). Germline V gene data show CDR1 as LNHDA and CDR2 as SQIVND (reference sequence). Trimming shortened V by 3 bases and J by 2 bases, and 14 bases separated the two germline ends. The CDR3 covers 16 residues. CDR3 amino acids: CASSMGPPGPGNTIYF. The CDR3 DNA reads TGTGCCAGTAGTATGGGGCCCCCAGGCCCTGGAAACACCATATATTTT.

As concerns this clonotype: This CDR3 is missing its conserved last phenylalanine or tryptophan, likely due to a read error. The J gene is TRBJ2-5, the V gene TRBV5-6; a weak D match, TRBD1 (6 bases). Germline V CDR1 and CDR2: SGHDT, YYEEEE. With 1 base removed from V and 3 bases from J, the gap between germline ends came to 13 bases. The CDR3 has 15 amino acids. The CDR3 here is CASSLTGFDEETQYL. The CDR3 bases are TGTGCCAGCAGCTTGACAGGGTTTGACGAAGAGACCCAGTACCTC.

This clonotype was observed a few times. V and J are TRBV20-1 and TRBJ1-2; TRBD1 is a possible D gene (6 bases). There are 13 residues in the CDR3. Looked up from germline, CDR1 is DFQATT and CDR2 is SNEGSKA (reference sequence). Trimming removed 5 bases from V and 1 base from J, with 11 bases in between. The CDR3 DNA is TGCAGTGCTCCCGACAGGTTTAACTATGGCTACACCTTC. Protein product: CSAPDRFNYGYTF.

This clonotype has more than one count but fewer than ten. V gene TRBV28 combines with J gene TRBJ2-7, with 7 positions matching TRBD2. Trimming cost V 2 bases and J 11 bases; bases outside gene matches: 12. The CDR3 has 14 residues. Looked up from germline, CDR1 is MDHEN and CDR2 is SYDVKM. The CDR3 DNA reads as TGTGCCAGCAGTTTAGTGGGAGGGATAGCCCCAAAGTACTTC. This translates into CASSLVGGIAPKYF.

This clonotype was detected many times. CDR3 residues: CSARVNEQYF. The CDR3 region has the DNA TGCAGTGCTAGGGTAAACGAGCAGTACTTC. The J gene is TRBJ2-7, the V gene TRBV20-1; no definite D call. The CDR3 is 10 amino acids. Trimming removed 3 bases from V and 5 bases from J, with 5 bases in between. Germline V CDR1 and CDR2: DFQATT, SNEGSKA (reference sequence).

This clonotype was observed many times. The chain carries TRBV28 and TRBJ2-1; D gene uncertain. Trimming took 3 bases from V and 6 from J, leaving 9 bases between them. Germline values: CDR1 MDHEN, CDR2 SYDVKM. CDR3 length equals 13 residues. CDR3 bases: TGTGCCAGCAGTTTTACCGGAGCCAATGAGCAGTTCTTC. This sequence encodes CASSFTGANEQFF.

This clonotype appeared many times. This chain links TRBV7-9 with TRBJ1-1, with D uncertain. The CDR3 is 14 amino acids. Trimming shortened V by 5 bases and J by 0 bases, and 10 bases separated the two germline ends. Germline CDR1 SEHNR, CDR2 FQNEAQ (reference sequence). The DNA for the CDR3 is TGTGCCAGCAGCAGTTCAGTATTGAACACTGAAGCTTTCTTT. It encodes CASSSSVLNTEAFF.

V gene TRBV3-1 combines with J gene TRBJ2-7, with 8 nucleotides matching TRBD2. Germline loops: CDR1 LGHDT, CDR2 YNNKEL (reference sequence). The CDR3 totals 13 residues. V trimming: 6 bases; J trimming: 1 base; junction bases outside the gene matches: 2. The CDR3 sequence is CASRLADSYEQYF. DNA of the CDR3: TGTGCCAGCAGACTAGCGGATTCCTACGAGCAGTACTTC.

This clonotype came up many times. CDR3 region: CASSLLVGLEQYF. The CDR3 coding sequence is TGTGCCAGCAGTTTATTGGTGGGCCTCGAGCAGTACTTC. The rearrangement joins TRBV28 to TRBJ2-7; unclear D gene. The CDR3 runs to 13 residues. Germline-derived CDR1 and CDR2 are MDHEN and SYDVKM. V was cut by 1 base and J by 6 bases, with 10 bases left in between.

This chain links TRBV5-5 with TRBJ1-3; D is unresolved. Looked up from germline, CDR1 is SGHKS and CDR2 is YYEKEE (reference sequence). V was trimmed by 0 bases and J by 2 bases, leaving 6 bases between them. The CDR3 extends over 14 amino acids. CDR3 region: CASSLEHTGNTIYF. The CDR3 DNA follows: TGTGCCAGCAGCTTGGAACACACTGGAAACACCATATATTTT.

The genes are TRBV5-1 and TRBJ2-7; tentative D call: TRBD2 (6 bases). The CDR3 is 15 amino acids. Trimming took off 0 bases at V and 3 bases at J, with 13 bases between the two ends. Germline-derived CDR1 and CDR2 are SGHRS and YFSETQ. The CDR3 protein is CASSLVASAFYEQYF. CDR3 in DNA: TGCGCCAGCAGCTTGGTGGCTAGCGCTTTCTACGAGCAGTACTTC. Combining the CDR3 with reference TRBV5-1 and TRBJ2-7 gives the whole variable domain KAGVTQTPRYLIKTRGQQVTLSCSPISGHRSVSWYQQTPGQGLQFLFEYFSETQRNKGNFPGRFSGRQFSNSRSEMNVSTLELGDSALYLCASSLVASAFYEQYFGPGTRLTVT.

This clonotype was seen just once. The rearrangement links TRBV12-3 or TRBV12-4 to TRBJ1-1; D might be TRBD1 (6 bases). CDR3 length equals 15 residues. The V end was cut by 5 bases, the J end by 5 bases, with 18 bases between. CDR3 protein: CASSLKSGAQTEAFF. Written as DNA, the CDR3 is TGTGCCAGCAGTCTTAAGTCGGGGGCGCAGACTGAAGCTTTCTTT.

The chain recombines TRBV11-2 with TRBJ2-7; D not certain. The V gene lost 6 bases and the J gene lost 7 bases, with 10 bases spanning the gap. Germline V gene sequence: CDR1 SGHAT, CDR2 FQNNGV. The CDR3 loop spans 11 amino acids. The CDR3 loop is CASSFSAEQYF. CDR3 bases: TGTGCCAGCAGTTTTTCCGCGGAGCAGTACTTC.

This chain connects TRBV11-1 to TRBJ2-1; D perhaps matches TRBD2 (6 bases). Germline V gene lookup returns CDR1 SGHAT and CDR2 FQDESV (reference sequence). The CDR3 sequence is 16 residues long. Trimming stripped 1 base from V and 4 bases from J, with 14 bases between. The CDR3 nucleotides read TGTGCCAGCAGCTTAGGTGATAGCGGAGGGTACAATGAGCAGTTCTTC. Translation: CASSLGDSGGYNEQFF.

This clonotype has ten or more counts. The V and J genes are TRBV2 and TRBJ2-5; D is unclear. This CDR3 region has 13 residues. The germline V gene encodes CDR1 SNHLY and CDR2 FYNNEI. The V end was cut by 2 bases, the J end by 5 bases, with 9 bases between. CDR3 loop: CASSENRLETQYF. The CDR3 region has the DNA TGTGCCAGCAGTGAAAACCGGCTCGAGACCCAGTACTTC.

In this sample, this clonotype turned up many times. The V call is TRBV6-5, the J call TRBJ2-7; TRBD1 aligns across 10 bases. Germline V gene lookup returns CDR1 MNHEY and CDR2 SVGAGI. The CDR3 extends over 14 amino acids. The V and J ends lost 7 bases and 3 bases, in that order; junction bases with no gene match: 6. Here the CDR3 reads CASTKDRGGYEQYF. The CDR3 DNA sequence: TGTGCCAGCACCAAGGACAGGGGGGGCTACGAGCAGTACTTC.

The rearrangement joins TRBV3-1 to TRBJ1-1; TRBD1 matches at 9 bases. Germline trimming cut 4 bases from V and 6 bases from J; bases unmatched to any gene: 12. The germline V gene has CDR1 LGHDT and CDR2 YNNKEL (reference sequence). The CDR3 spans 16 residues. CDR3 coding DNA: TGTGCCAGCAGCCTAAGGGACAGGGTAAGGACCGCTGAAGCTTTCTTT. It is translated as CASSLRDRVRTAEAFF.

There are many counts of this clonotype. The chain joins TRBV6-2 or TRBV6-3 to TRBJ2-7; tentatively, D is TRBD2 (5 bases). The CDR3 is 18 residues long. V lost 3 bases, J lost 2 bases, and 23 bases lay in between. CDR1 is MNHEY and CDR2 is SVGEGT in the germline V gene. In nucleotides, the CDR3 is TGTGCCAGCAGTTATTCGGGCGGGCTTCAAGTATGGCCCTACGAGCAGTACTTC. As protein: CASSYSGGLQVWPYEQYF.

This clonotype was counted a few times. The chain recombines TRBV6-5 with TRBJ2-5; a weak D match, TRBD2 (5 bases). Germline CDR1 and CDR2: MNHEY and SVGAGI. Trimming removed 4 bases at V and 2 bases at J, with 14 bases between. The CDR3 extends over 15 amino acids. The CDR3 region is CASSSHKRDQETQYF. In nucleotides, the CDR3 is TGTGCCAGCAGTTCCCACAAACGGGATCAAGAGACCCAGTACTTC.

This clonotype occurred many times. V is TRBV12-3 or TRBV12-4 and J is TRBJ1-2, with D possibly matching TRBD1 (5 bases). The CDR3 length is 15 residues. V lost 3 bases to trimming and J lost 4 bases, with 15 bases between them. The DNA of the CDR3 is TGTGCCAGCAGTTTTGGTGGAGGGGCGGTCTATGGCTACACCTTC. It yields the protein CASSFGGGAVYGYTF.

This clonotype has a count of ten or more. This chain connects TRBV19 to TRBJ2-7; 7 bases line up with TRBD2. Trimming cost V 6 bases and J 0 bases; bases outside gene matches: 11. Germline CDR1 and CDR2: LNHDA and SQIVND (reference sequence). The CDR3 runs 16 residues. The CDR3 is CASSPYLAGGSYEQYF. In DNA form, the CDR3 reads TGTGCCAGTAGCCCATATTTAGCGGGCGGCTCCTACGAGCAGTACTTC.

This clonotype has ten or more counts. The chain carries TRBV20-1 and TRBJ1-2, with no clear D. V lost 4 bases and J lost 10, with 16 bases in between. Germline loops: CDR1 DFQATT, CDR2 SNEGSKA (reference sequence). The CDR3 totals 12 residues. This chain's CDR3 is CSANPTDVIYTF. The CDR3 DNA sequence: TGCAGTGCTAACCCCACCGATGTGATCTACACCTTC.